Reported below is one T cell receptor (beta chain). Its antigen remains unknown. The sample is drawn from a study of CD4 T cells in relation to SARS-CoV-2 and coronaviruses. On the study more broadly: Controls used an HIV-1 Nef peptide pool or no peptide.

The unexposed donors gave CD4+ T cells in 2011-2018, prior to COVID-19. The cells were cultured for under 13 days before CD4+ T cells were isolated. Fresh IL-2 medium replaced half the medium on days 3 and 7. Study-level results: In roughly 61% of donors, memory CD4+ clonotypes crossrecognized SARS-CoV-2 and at least one common cold coronavirus spike.

Germline V gene lookup returns CDR1 SEHNR and CDR2 FQNEAQ (reference sequence). V was shortened by 5 bases and J by 7 bases, with 14 bases between the two germline ends. The CDR3 is made up of 13 amino acids. Profiling relied on immunoSEQ multiplex PCR, and the TCRdb table lists in-frame clones only, not all of them. The top ten clones hold approximately 26% of a sample with around 18,000 clones, around 77% of them seen once. This TCR was sampled from a human donor in good health. Sequenced: CD4+ T cells from PBMCs, cultured in vitro. This sequence joins TRBV7-9 and TRBJ1-1; tentatively, D is TRBD1 (5 bases). The CDR3 bases are TGTGCCAGCAGCCCCCCAACTAGGGGTGAAGCTTTCTTT. Protein product: CASSPPTRGEAFF.